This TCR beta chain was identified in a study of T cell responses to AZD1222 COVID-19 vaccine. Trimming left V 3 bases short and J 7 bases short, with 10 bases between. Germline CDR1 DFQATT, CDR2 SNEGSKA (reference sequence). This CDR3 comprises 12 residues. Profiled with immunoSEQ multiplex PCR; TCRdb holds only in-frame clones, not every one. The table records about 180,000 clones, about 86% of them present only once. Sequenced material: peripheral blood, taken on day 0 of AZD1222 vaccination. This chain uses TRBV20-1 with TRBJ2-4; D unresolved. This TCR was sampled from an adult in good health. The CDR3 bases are TGCAGTGCTAGTTCCCCAGCGAACATTCAGTACTTC. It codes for CSASSPANIQYF.